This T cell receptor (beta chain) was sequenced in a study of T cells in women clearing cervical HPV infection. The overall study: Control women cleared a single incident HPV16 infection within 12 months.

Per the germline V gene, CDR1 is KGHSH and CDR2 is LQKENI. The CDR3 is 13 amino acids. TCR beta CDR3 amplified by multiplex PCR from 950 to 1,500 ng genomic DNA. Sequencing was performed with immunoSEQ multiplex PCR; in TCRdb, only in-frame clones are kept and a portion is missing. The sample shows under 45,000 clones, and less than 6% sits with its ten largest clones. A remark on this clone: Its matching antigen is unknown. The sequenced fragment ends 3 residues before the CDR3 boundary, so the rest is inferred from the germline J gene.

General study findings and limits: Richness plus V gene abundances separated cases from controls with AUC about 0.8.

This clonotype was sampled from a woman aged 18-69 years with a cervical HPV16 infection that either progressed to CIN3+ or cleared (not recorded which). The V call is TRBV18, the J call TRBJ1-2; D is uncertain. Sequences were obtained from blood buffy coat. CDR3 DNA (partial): TGTGCCAGCTCATCGGGTCTTTACAATGAC. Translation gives CASSSGLYND. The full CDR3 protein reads CASSSGLYNDYTF.